Sequencing of this T cell receptor (beta chain) was carried out in a study of OX40 agonist ivuxolimab in advanced cancers. Study at large: Partial responses were seen in three patients, one with hepatocellular carcinoma and two with cutaneous melanoma.

CDR3 length: 14 residues. Trimming at V came to 4 bases and at J to 2 bases, leaving 0 bases not matched to a gene. Germline V gene lookup returns CDR1 MNHEY and CDR2 SMNVEV (reference sequence). Here immunoSEQ multiplex PCR was the method, and the copy in TCRdb shows in-frame clones only, minus some. The data contain tens of thousands of clones, roughly 85% of them singletons. The clonotype was recovered from an adult with an advanced solid tumor such as melanoma, head and neck, liver or kidney cancer. This chain joins TRBV27 and TRBJ2-7; 12 nucleotides align to TRBD2. This material consisted of CD4+ or CD8+ T cells sorted from blood, taken in a trial of the OX40 agonist ivuxolimab. The CDR3 region is CASSWTSGAYEQYF. The CDR3 DNA follows: TGTGCCAGCAGTTGGACTAGCGGGGCCTACGAGCAGTACTTC.